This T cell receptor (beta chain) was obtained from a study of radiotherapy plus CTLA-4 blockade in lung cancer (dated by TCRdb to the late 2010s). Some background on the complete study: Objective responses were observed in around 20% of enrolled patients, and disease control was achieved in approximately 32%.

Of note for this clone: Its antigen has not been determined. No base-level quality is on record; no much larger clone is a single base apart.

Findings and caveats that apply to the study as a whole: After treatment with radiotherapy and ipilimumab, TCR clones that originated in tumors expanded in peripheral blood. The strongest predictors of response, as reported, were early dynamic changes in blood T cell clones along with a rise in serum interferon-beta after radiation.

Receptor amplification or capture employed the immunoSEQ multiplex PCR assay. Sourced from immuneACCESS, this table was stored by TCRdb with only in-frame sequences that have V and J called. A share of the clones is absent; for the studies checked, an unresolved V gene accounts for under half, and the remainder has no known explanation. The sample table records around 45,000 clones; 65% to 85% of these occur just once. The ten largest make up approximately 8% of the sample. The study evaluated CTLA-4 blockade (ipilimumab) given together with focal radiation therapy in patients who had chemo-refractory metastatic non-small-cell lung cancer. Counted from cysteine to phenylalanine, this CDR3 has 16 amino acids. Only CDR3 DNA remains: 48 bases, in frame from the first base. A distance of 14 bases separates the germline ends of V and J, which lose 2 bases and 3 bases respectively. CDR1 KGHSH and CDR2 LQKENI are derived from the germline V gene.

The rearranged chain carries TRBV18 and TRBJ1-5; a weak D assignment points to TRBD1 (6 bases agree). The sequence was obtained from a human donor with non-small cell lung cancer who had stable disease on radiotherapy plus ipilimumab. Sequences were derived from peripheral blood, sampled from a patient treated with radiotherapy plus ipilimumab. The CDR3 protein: CASSPSSGQINQPQHF. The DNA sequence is TGTGCCAGCTCACCATCCAGCGGACAGATCAATCAGCCCCAGCATTTT.